This is a list of T cell receptor beta chains from one sample in a study of T cell changes during pregnancy in multiple sclerosis. The assay was immunoSEQ multiplex PCR, and TCRdb's table has in-frame clones only and misses some. Here the sample spans tens of thousands of clones, 80% to 90% being singletons. The sequencing used peripheral blood, collected in the first trimester of pregnancy. Receptor source: a female donor in good health, enrolled as a control in a pregnancy study. CDR3s include the opening cysteine and the closing phenylalanine or tryptophan. D genes are given only for firm matches. The size field is filled for only some rows; it gives once, few, many or a size class.

few	13	.	TRBJ2-1	TRBV5-5	CASSLVHSNEQFF	TGTGCCAGCAGCTTGGTCCATAGCAATGAGCAGTTCTTC
.	17	TRBD1	TRBJ2-6	TRBV11-3	CASSLGDSSSGANVLTF	TGTGCCAGCAGCTTAGGGGACAGTTCCTCTGGGGCCAACGTCCTGACTTTC
.	17	TRBD1	TRBJ1-2	TRBV5-1	CASRPGTGELANYGYTF	TGCGCCAGCAGACCTGGGACAGGGGAATTAGCTAACTATGGCTACACCTTC
.	14	.	TRBJ2-1	TRBV30	CASPSNRLHNEQFF	TGTGCCTCCCCTTCAAACCGACTCCACAATGAGCAGTTCTTC
.	14	.	TRBJ1-1	TRBV19	CASSALGGPTEAFF	TGTGCCAGTAGTGCCTTGGGAGGGCCCACTGAAGCTTTCTTT
.	17	TRBD1	TRBJ2-5	TRBV4-1	CASSQDETGGFQETQYF	TGCGCCAGCAGCCAAGATGAAACAGGGGGCTTCCAAGAGACCCAGTACTTC
.	15	.	TRBJ2-1	TRBV7-3	CASSQSGGYYNEQFF	TGTGCCAGCAGTCAGTCGGGGGGCTACTACAATGAGCAGTTCTTC
.	15	TRBD1	TRBJ2-7	TRBV2	CASTLFRDRSYEQYF	TGTGCCAGCACTTTATTCCGGGACAGGTCCTACGAGCAGTACTTC
once	13	.	TRBJ1-6	TRBV6-5	CASSKDSNSPLHF	TGTGCCAGCAGTAAAGACAGTAATTCACCCCTCCACTTT
.	13	.	TRBJ1-1	TRBV7-3	CASSPQLNTEAFF	TGTGCCAGCAGCCCACAACTGAACACTGAAGCTTTCTTT
.	14	TRBD2	TRBJ2-7	TRBV19	CASSPSGSSYEQYF	TGTGCCAGTAGTCCTAGCGGGAGCTCCTACGAGCAGTACTTC
.	13	.	TRBJ1-2	TRBV28	CASSFNRVGGYTF	TGTGCCAGCAGTTTTAACAGGGTGGGAGGCTACACCTTC
.	16	TRBD1	TRBJ1-2	TRBV27	CASSFNPDRVVDGYTF	TGTGCCAGCAGTTTCAATCCGGACAGGGTAGTAGATGGCTACACCTTC
few	15	.	TRBJ1-1	TRBV19	CASSISYPEDTEAFF	TGTGCCAGTAGTATCTCCTATCCAGAGGACACTGAAGCTTTCTTT
.	13	.	TRBJ1-1	TRBV7-2	CASSYPPDRDVFF	TGTGCCAGCAGCTACCCCCCGGACAGAGATGTCTTCTTT
.	17	TRBD1	TRBJ2-1	TRBV27	CASSPTQGVFSYNEQFF	TGTGCCAGCAGTCCGACCCAGGGGGTCTTCTCCTACAATGAGCAGTTCTTC
.	14	.	TRBJ1-3	TRBV7-9	CASSSRLSGNTIYF	TGTGCCAGCAGCTCCCGACTGTCAGGAAACACCATATATTTT
.	12	.	TRBJ1-2	TRBV5-1	CASSHDRLGYTF	TGCGCCAGCAGCCACGACAGGCTGGGCTACACCTTC
.	15	.	TRBJ1-4	TRBV5-1	CASSPDSATNEKLFF	TGCGCCAGCAGCCCAGACAGTGCAACTAATGAAAAACTGTTTTTT
.	18	TRBD2	TRBJ2-5	TRBV4-2	CASSQIGLAGGYQETQYF	TGTGCCAGCAGCCAAATAGGACTAGCGGGGGGTTACCAAGAGACCCAGTACTTC
.	14	.	TRBJ2-6	TRBV23-1	CASPLRDGANVLTF	TGCGCCAGCCCCCTGCGGGATGGGGCCAACGTCCTGACTTTC
.	16	TRBD2	TRBJ2-2	TRBV6-5	CASSYRGGGYTGELFF	TGTGCCAGCAGTTATCGGGGGGGAGGGTACACCGGGGAGCTGTTTTTT
.	15	.	TRBJ1-4	TRBV7-2	CASSRSGRVGEKLFF	TGTGCCAGCAGCCGGTCGGGCAGGGTGGGTGAAAAACTGTTTTTT
.	15	TRBD1	TRBJ1-5	TRBV19	CASRRDRVMDQPQHF	TGTGCCAGTAGGAGGGACAGGGTTATGGATCAGCCCCAGCATTTT
.	14	TRBD2	TRBJ2-1	TRBV7-7	CASSSREGHHEQFF	TGTGCTAGCAGCTCCAGGGAGGGCCACCATGAGCAGTTCTTC
.	16	TRBD1	TRBJ2-1	TRBV5-4	CASSLVTGTGGNEQFF	TGTGCCAGCAGCTTGGTAACCGGGACAGGGGGCAATGAGCAGTTCTTC
.	13	.	TRBJ2-7	TRBV7-2	CASSLGASYEQYF	TGTGCCAGCAGCTTAGGGGCATCCTACGAGCAGTACTTC
.	15	TRBD2	TRBJ2-1	TRBV7-2	CASSSLAGTDNEQFF	TGTGCCAGCAGCTCTCTAGCGGGGACTGACAATGAGCAGTTCTTC
.	12	.	TRBJ2-3	TRBV6-1	CASSPHTDTQYF	TGTGCCAGTTCCCCCCACACAGATACGCAGTATTTT
.	15	TRBD2	TRBJ2-3	TRBV19	CASSPGLAAIDTQYF	TGTGCCAGTAGTCCCGGACTAGCGGCAATAGATACGCAGTATTTT
.	14	.	TRBJ2-1	TRBV9	CASSVPGRYNEQFF	TGTGCCAGCAGCGTCCCGGGAAGGTACAATGAGCAGTTCTTC
.	14	TRBD1	TRBJ2-5	TRBV10-3	CAIGRGTVEETQYF	TGTGCCATCGGACGTGGGACAGTAGAAGAGACCCAGTACTTC
few	11	.	TRBJ1-1	TRBV2	CASSPRTEAFF	TGTGCCAGCAGTCCTCGGACTGAAGCTTTCTTT
.	19	TRBD2	TRBJ2-3	TRBV5-1	CASSSQGAPSGRPTDTQYF	TGCGCCAGCAGCTCGCAGGGGGCGCCTAGCGGGAGACCCACAGATACGCAGTATTTT
.	18	.	TRBJ1-1	TRBV28	CASSPPGTFLGPDTEAFF	TGTGCCAGCAGTCCTCCAGGGACATTCTTGGGTCCTGACACTGAAGCTTTCTTT
.	15	TRBD1	TRBJ1-4	TRBV7-6	CASSSGDRGNEKLFF	TGTGCCAGCAGCTCCGGCGACAGGGGTAATGAAAAACTGTTTTTT
.	14	TRBD2	TRBJ2-3	TRBV6-5	CASTVGGPVDTQYF	TGTGCCAGCACGGTGGGAGGGCCTGTAGATACGCAGTATTTT
once	15	TRBD2	TRBJ2-1	TRBV4-1	CASSRSSSGNNEQFF	TGCGCCAGCAGCCGGAGCTCTAGCGGAAACAATGAGCAGTTCTTC
.	15	TRBD1	TRBJ2-5	TRBV28	CASSLATGPGETQYF	TGTGCCAGCAGTTTGGCGACAGGGCCTGGTGAGACCCAGTACTTC
.	16	TRBD2	TRBJ2-5	TRBV5-1	CASSFSGGMYQETQYF	TGCGCCAGCTCCTTTAGCGGGGGAATGTACCAAGAGACCCAGTACTTC
.	15	.	TRBJ2-2	TRBV2	CASSEDRERTGELFF	TGTGCCAGCAGTGAAGACAGGGAGAGAACCGGGGAGCTGTTTTTT
.	13	.	TRBJ1-2	TRBV25-1	CASSGRGDYGYTF	TGTGCCAGCAGTGGCAGGGGTGACTATGGCTACACCTTC
few	12	.	TRBJ2-2	TRBV9	CASSVGGGELFF	TGTGCCAGCAGCGTAGGAGGCGGGGAGCTGTTTTTT
once	13	.	TRBJ2-7	TRBV27	CASSLSRIDEQYF	TGTGCCAGCAGTTTATCGAGGATAGACGAGCAGTACTTC
.	14	.	TRBJ2-3	TRBV9	CASSVGGGLDTQYF	TGTGCCAGCAGCGTAGGCGGCGGGTTGGATACGCAGTATTTT
.	16	TRBD1	TRBJ2-5	TRBV11-2	CASTFKPGTGEETQYF	TGTGCCAGCACCTTTAAACCCGGGACAGGTGAGGAGACCCAGTACTTC
.	15	.	TRBJ2-3	TRBV10-3	CAISYRVTGTDTQYF	TGTGCCATCAGCTACAGGGTAACGGGCACAGATACGCAGTATTTT
.	14	.	TRBJ1-2	TRBV6-6	CASSLRTDNYGYTF	TGTGCCAGCAGTCTCCGGACAGACAACTATGGCTACACCTTC
.	14	.	TRBJ1-6	TRBV18	CASSPRQGHSPLHF	TGTGCCAGCTCACCACGGCAGGGGCATTCACCCCTCCACTTT
.	16	.	TRBJ2-1	TRBV7-3	CASSSRAGTGYNEQFF	TGTGCCAGCAGCTCCAGAGCCGGGACTGGCTACAATGAGCAGTTCTTC
.	17	TRBD2	TRBJ2-7	TRBV4-1	CASSQGASGRAPYEQYF	TGCGCCAGCAGCCAAGGGGCTAGCGGGAGGGCCCCCTACGAGCAGTACTTC